Following are 27 T cell receptor beta chains from one sample sequenced in a study of T cells after yellow fever vaccination. TCRdb used MiXCR to reprocess the 5' RACE reads, holding one entry per CDR3 protein. The repertoire includes 300,000 or so distinct CDR3 sequences, about 7.8% of them detected once, and approximately 15% sits in the top ten. This specimen consisted of PBMCs, obtained approximately 40 days after the first yellow fever vaccination. These receptors were obtained from a man in his late teens or twenties who received the YFV17D yellow fever vaccine.

Ten or more counts support this clonotype. The chain links TRBV12-3 or TRBV12-4 to TRBJ2-3; D is possibly TRBD1 (6 bases). CDR3 length: 13 amino acids. Deletions cut 3 bases from V and 4 bases from J, with 8 bases between. The CDR3 is CASSLSGADTQYF. In DNA, the CDR3 is TGTGCCAGCAGTTTGTCAGGGGCAGATACGCAGTATTTT.

The gene calls are TRBV5-1 and TRBJ2-3; D tentatively reads TRBD1 or TRBD2 (6 bases each). Germline-derived CDR1 and CDR2 are SGHRS and YFSETQ. This CDR3 contains 14 residues. The V end lost 3 bases, the J end lost 3 bases, and 11 bases lay between the germline ends. CDR3 loop: CASSWRDTTDTQYF. The CDR3 coding sequence is TGCGCCAGCAGCTGGCGGGACACAACAGATACGCAGTATTTT.

This clonotype has more than one count but fewer than ten. V gene TRBV6-1 combines with J gene TRBJ2-2, with D possibly being TRBD2 (5 bases). V shed 1 base and J shed 0 bases, with 6 bases lying between them. Looked up from germline, CDR1 is MNHNS and CDR2 is SASEGT. This CDR3 contains 15 residues. This CDR3 is CASSEELANTGELFF. The CDR3 DNA sequence: TGTGCCAGCAGTGAAGAACTAGCGAACACCGGGGAGCTGTTTTTT.

The chain recombines TRBV7-2 with TRBJ1-2; weak D call: TRBD1 (5 bases). Germline loops: CDR1 SGHTA, CDR2 FQGNSA. The V end lost 2 bases, the J end lost 3 bases, and 10 bases lay between the germline ends. The CDR3 runs to 14 residues. This CDR3 is CASSLTRGDYGYTF. For the CDR3, the DNA is TGTGCCAGCAGCTTAACCCGAGGGGACTATGGCTACACCTTC.

This clonotype has just a few counts. The chain uses TRBV7-9 and TRBJ2-5; TRBD2 might be the D (5 bases). The CDR3 sequence is 15 residues long. The germline V and J ends were trimmed by 5 bases and 3 bases, with 16 bases remaining between them. CDR1 and CDR2 from the germline V gene are SEHNR and FQNEAQ (reference sequence). CDR3 bases: TGTGCCAGCAGCGCCCGCCCCGTGGAGGAAGAGACCCAGTACTTC. Its protein product is CASSARPVEEETQYF.

This clonotype showed up just a few times. The chain joins TRBV2 to TRBJ2-2, with 12 bases identical to TRBD1. CDR3 length: 16 amino acids. J lost 4 bases, V lost 9 bases, and 9 bases had no gene match. Germline CDR1 and CDR2: SNHLY and FYNNEI. CDR3 bases: TGTGCCAGTAAAGCGGGACAGGGGGCTAGCACCGGGGAGCTGTTTTTT. Translated: CASKAGQGASTGELFF.

The chain recombines TRBV11-2 with TRBJ1-2; the D is unclear. Trimming took off 2 bases at V and 8 bases at J, with 12 bases between the two ends. The germline gives CDR1 SGHAT, CDR2 FQNNGV. The CDR3 is 13 amino acids. The CDR3 region has the DNA TGTGCCAGCAGCTTAAACCTCGACCGGGGCTACACCTTC. Amino acid sequence: CASSLNLDRGYTF.

The chain has TRBV30 and TRBJ2-1, with D tentatively TRBD1 or TRBD2 (5 bases each). Germline lookup yields CDR1 GTSNPN and CDR2 SVGIG (reference sequence). The CDR3 is 11 amino acids. The V and J ends lost 7 bases and 8 bases respectively, with 12 bases between them. CDR3 sequence: CASGDLDEQFF. The CDR3 nucleotides read TGTGCCTCCGGGGACCTCGATGAGCAGTTCTTC.

The sample holds many counts of this clonotype. The gene calls are TRBV4-1 and TRBJ2-1, with 9 bases aligning to TRBD2. This CDR3 spans 17 amino acids. Unmatched junction bases numbered 17, after V lost 4 bases and J lost 10 bases. Germline V gives CDR1 MGHRA, CDR2 YSYEKL. In DNA form, the CDR3 reads TGCGCCAGCAGCCGTAGCCGGGCTAGCGGGGCGACAAGGGAGCAGTTCTTC. Its translation is CASSRSRASGATREQFF.

This clonotype came up a few times. CDR3 bases: TGTGCCAGCAGCCTACGACACACGACGACCGGGGAGCTGTTTTTT. Translation: CASSLRHTTTGELFF. J is TRBJ2-2 and V is TRBV7-3; D remains ambiguous. Deletions cut 5 bases from V and 5 bases from J, with 15 bases between. CDR3 length equals 15 residues. Germline CDR1 is SGHTA and CDR2 is FQGTGA.

This sequence joins TRBV6-1 and TRBJ1-6; 7 nucleotides line up with TRBD1. V lost 10 bases and J lost 3; bases outside the gene matches: 3. The germline CDR1 and CDR2 sequences are MNHNS and SASEGT. The CDR3 consists of 13 residues. The CDR3 loop reads CATNRGYNSPLHF. The CDR3 nucleotides are TGTGCCACAAACAGGGGCTATAATTCACCCCTCCACTTT.

There are a few counts of this clonotype. The V gene is TRBV7-3, the J gene TRBJ2-3; 7 positions agree with TRBD2. There are 14 residues in the CDR3. Losses at the gene ends were 3 bases for V and 5 bases for J; bases not matched to a gene: 5. Germline values: CDR1 SGHTA, CDR2 FQGTGA. The CDR3 nucleotides are TGTGCCAGCAGCTTGACTAGCACCCAAGATACGCAGTATTTT. As protein: CASSLTSTQDTQYF.

This clonotype occurred a few times. J is TRBJ1-6 and V is TRBV5-1; TRBD1 matches at 11 bases. V lost 5 bases to trimming and J lost 9 bases; unmatched junction nucleotides: 4. CDR1 and CDR2 from the germline V gene are SGHRS and YFSETQ. CDR3 length: 14 amino acids. CDR3 in DNA: TGCGCCAGCAGGTCGGGACAGGGGGTTTCACCCCTCCACTTT. Its protein product is CASRSGQGVSPLHF. Full variable domain (missing parts from reference TRBV5-1 and TRBJ1-6): KAGVTQTPRYLIKTRGQQVTLSCSPISGHRSVSWYQQTPGQGLQFLFEYFSETQRNKGNFPGRFSGRQFSNSRSEMNVSTLELGDSALYLCASRSGQGVSPLHFGNGTRLTVT.

This clonotype was counted many times. This chain joins TRBV20-1 and TRBJ2-1; D might be TRBD2 (6 bases). The CDR3 loop spans 12 amino acids. The germline V gene has CDR1 DFQATT and CDR2 SNEGSKA (reference sequence). The V end was cut by 4 bases, the J end by 9 bases, with 13 bases between. CDR3 sequence: CSAMGGRGEQFF. The CDR3 DNA is TGCAGTGCTATGGGGGGACGGGGTGAGCAGTTCTTC.

This clonotype was seen ten or more times. This sequence joins TRBV6-2 or TRBV6-3 and TRBJ1-3; D remains ambiguous. The CDR3 is made up of 14 amino acids. The V and J ends lost 2 bases and 2 bases respectively, with 7 bases between them. CDR1 and CDR2 from the germline V gene are MNHEY and SVGEGT. For the CDR3, the DNA is TGTGCCAGCAGTTACGGGTCTCCTGGAAACACCATATATTTT. Residues: CASSYGSPGNTIYF.

The chain joins TRBV7-2 to TRBJ1-2, with TRBD1 as a possible D gene (6 bases). The CDR3 spans 15 residues. The V end was cut by 4 bases, the J end by 5 bases, with 17 bases between. Germline lookup yields CDR1 SGHTA and CDR2 FQGNSA. CDR3: CASSSTPGAQYGYTF. The CDR3 bases are TGTGCCAGCAGCTCGACGCCAGGGGCTCAATATGGCTACACCTTC.

This clonotype was found a few times. The chain has TRBV9 and TRBJ1-2; the D gene is possibly TRBD1 (6 bases). Trimming took 4 bases from V and 8 from J, leaving 18 bases between them. Germline CDR1 reads SGDLS; CDR2 reads YYNGEE. The CDR3 covers 14 residues. The CDR3 region is CASSSNRDPGGYTF. Here the CDR3 DNA reads TGTGCCAGCAGCTCGAACAGGGATCCGGGCGGCTACACCTTC.

The chain combines TRBV24-1 with TRBJ1-5; D perhaps matches TRBD1 (6 bases). This CDR3 contains 13 residues. Germline V gives CDR1 KGHDR, CDR2 SFDVKD. Trimming took off 9 bases at V and 5 bases at J, with 13 bases between the two ends. CDR3 amino acids: CATGQREDQPQHF. The CDR3 nucleotides read TGTGCCACCGGACAGCGGGAAGATCAGCCCCAGCATTTT.

This clonotype showed up just a few times. V usage is TRBV4-1 and J usage is TRBJ2-7; D gene uncertain. V lost 0 bases and J 1 base, leaving 7 bases between the germline ends. CDR3 length: 14 amino acids. Looked up from germline, CDR1 is MGHRA and CDR2 is YSYEKL. The CDR3 loop is CASSQEYSSYEQYF. The CDR3 DNA sequence: TGCGCCAGCAGCCAAGAGTACAGTTCCTACGAGCAGTACTTC.

The J gene is TRBJ1-2, the V gene TRBV3-1; a weak D match, TRBD1 (6 bases). The CDR3 runs 12 residues. Per germline, CDR1 LGHDT and CDR2 YNNKEL (reference sequence). Trimming took off 3 bases at V and 8 bases at J, with 10 bases between the two ends. The CDR3 region has the DNA TGTGCCAGCAGCCAGGGGGCGAAGGGCTACACCTTC. Its translation is CASSQGAKGYTF. The variable domain in full, with the rest retrieved from reference TRBV3-1 and TRBJ1-2, is DTAVSQTPKYLVTQMGNDKSIKCEQNLGHDTMYWYKQDSKKFLKIMFSYNNKELIINETVPNRFSPKSPDKAHLNLHINSLELGDSAVYFCASSQGAKGYTFGSGTRLTVV.

In its sample, this clonotype was seen many times. The chain uses TRBV3-1 and TRBJ2-5, with D possibly matching TRBD1 (6 bases). CDR3 length: 13 residues. V was pared by 2 bases and J by 5 bases, with 9 bases between. CDR1 and CDR2 (germline): LGHDT, YNNKEL (reference sequence). In DNA form, the CDR3 reads TGTGCCAGCAGCCAACAGGGGATCGAGACCCAGTACTTC. Encoded protein: CASSQQGIETQYF.

The rearrangement links TRBV5-4 to TRBJ1-6; D gene uncertain. The CDR3 is 13 amino acids. Trimming cost V 2 bases and J 10 bases, with 10 bases left between them. Germline CDR1 is SGHNT and CDR2 is YYREEE (reference sequence). CDR3 in DNA: TGTGCCAGCAGCTTCCTACCCACCTCACCCCTCCACTTT. As protein: CASSFLPTSPLHF.

This chain joins TRBV5-1 and TRBJ2-2; no firm D call. CDR1 and CDR2 (germline): SGHRS, YFSETQ. The CDR3 extends over 16 amino acids. Trimming left V 1 base short and J 6 bases short, with 16 bases between. The CDR3 region is CASSLRVQQDPGELFF. Here the CDR3 DNA reads TGCGCCAGCAGCTTGCGGGTACAGCAGGATCCCGGGGAGCTGTTTTTT.

This rearrangement joins TRBV6-2 or TRBV6-3 to TRBJ2-2, with 8 nucleotides matching TRBD2. Trimming took 6 bases from V and 6 from J; bases not matched to a gene: 6. The CDR3 consists of 14 residues. Germline V lookup: CDR1 MNHEY, CDR2 SVGEGT. The CDR3 spells CASRTGGMPGELFF. The DNA for the CDR3 is TGTGCCAGCAGAACGGGGGGGATGCCCGGGGAGCTGTTTTTT.

This sequence joins TRBV7-2 and TRBJ1-2, with TRBD1 as a possible D gene (6 bases). With 2 bases removed from V and 4 bases from J, the gap between germline ends came to 11 bases. The CDR3 sequence is 14 residues long. The germline V gene has CDR1 SGHTA and CDR2 FQGNSA. The CDR3 spells CASSLSPGAYGYTF. Here the CDR3 DNA reads TGTGCCAGCAGCTTATCTCCAGGGGCCTATGGCTACACCTTC.

The chain carries TRBV29-1 and TRBJ1-2, with a possible D match to TRBD1 (5 bases). This CDR3 has 13 amino acids. CDR1 SQVTM and CDR2 ANQGSEA come from the germline V gene. In DNA, the CDR3 is TGCACCCTCCAAGAGGGGCTAGACTATGGCTACACCTTC. This codes for CTLQEGLDYGYTF.

This clonotype was detected a few times. V and J are TRBV29-1 and TRBJ1-2; D is undetermined. V was trimmed by 5 bases and J by 1 base, leaving 8 bases between them. Germline V gene sequence: CDR1 SQVTM, CDR2 ANQGSEA. This CDR3 has 12 amino acids. The CDR3: CSVPFGNYGYTF. In nucleotides, the CDR3 is TGCAGCGTTCCTTTTGGTAACTATGGCTACACCTTC.